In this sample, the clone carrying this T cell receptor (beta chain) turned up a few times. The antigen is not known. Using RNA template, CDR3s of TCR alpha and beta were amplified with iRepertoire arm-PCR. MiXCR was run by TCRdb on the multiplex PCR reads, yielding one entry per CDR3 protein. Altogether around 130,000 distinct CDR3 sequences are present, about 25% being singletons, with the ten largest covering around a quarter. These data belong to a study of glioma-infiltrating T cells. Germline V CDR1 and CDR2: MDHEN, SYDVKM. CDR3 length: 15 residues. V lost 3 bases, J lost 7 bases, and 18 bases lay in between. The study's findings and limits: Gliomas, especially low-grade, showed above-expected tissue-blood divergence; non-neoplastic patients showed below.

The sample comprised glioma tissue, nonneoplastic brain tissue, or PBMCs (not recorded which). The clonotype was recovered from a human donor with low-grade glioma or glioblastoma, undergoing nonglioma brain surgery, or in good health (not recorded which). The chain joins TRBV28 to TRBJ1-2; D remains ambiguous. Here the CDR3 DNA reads TGTGCCAGCAGTTTGGTCGTAGTTGGAGGGAGTGGCTACACCTTC. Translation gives CASSLVVVGGSGYTF.